This T cell receptor (beta chain) comes out of a study of sequential checkpoint blockade in melanoma. Looking at the study overall: Roughly 22 patients had matched tumor biopsies before treatment and at week 13 after nivolumab or ipilimumab alone.

The table came from immunoSEQ multiplex PCR; TCRdb's copy has only in-frame clones and leaves some out. This sample has about 12,000 clones, with approximately 30% found just once. The CDR3 runs to 15 residues. In germline, CDR1 is SGHNT, CDR2 YENEEA. Trimming removed 5 bases from V and 3 bases from J; junction bases left unmatched: 6. General study points: Rising tumor T-cell fraction and clonality meant about 30 times likelier benefit. For nivolumab-first patients, baseline tumor clonality was associated with response.

Treatment reported: randomized to nivolumab then ipilimumab (arm A) or the reverse (arm B). With respect to this clone: The antigen remains undetermined.

Sample: tumor tissue (inferred from file names), taken from a patient given nivolumab and ipilimumab in sequence. This TCR was recovered from a human donor with melanoma. V usage is TRBV11-3 and J usage is TRBJ1-2; TRBD1 agrees at 10 bases. Here the CDR3 reads CASSLRTGGYYGYTF. The CDR3 nucleotides read TGTGCCAGCAGCCTCAGGACAGGGGGTTACTATGGCTACACCTTC. The full variable domain, completed using reference TRBV11-3 and TRBJ1-2, is EAGVVQSPRYKIIEKKQPVAFWCNPISGHNTLYWYLQNLGQGPELLIRYENEEAVDDSQLPKDRFSAERLKGVDSTLKIQPAELGDSAVYLCASSLRTGGYYGYTFGSGTRLTVV.